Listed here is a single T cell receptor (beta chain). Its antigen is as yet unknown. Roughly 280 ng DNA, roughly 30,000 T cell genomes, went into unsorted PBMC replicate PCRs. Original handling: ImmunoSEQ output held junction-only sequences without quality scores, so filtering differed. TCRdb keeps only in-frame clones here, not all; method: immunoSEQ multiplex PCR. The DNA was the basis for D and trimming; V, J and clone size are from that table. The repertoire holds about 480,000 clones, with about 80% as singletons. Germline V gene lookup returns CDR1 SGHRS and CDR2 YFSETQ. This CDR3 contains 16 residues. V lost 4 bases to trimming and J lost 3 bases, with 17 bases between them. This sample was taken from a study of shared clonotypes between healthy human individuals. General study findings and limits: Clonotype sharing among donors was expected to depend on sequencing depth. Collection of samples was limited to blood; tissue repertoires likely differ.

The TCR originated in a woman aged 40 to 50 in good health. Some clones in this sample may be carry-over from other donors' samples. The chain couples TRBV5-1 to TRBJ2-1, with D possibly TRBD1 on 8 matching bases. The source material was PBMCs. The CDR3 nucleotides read TGCGCCAGCAGCCCTGGACAGGGACTATACTACAATGAGCAGTTCTTC. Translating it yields CASSPGQGLYYNEQFF.